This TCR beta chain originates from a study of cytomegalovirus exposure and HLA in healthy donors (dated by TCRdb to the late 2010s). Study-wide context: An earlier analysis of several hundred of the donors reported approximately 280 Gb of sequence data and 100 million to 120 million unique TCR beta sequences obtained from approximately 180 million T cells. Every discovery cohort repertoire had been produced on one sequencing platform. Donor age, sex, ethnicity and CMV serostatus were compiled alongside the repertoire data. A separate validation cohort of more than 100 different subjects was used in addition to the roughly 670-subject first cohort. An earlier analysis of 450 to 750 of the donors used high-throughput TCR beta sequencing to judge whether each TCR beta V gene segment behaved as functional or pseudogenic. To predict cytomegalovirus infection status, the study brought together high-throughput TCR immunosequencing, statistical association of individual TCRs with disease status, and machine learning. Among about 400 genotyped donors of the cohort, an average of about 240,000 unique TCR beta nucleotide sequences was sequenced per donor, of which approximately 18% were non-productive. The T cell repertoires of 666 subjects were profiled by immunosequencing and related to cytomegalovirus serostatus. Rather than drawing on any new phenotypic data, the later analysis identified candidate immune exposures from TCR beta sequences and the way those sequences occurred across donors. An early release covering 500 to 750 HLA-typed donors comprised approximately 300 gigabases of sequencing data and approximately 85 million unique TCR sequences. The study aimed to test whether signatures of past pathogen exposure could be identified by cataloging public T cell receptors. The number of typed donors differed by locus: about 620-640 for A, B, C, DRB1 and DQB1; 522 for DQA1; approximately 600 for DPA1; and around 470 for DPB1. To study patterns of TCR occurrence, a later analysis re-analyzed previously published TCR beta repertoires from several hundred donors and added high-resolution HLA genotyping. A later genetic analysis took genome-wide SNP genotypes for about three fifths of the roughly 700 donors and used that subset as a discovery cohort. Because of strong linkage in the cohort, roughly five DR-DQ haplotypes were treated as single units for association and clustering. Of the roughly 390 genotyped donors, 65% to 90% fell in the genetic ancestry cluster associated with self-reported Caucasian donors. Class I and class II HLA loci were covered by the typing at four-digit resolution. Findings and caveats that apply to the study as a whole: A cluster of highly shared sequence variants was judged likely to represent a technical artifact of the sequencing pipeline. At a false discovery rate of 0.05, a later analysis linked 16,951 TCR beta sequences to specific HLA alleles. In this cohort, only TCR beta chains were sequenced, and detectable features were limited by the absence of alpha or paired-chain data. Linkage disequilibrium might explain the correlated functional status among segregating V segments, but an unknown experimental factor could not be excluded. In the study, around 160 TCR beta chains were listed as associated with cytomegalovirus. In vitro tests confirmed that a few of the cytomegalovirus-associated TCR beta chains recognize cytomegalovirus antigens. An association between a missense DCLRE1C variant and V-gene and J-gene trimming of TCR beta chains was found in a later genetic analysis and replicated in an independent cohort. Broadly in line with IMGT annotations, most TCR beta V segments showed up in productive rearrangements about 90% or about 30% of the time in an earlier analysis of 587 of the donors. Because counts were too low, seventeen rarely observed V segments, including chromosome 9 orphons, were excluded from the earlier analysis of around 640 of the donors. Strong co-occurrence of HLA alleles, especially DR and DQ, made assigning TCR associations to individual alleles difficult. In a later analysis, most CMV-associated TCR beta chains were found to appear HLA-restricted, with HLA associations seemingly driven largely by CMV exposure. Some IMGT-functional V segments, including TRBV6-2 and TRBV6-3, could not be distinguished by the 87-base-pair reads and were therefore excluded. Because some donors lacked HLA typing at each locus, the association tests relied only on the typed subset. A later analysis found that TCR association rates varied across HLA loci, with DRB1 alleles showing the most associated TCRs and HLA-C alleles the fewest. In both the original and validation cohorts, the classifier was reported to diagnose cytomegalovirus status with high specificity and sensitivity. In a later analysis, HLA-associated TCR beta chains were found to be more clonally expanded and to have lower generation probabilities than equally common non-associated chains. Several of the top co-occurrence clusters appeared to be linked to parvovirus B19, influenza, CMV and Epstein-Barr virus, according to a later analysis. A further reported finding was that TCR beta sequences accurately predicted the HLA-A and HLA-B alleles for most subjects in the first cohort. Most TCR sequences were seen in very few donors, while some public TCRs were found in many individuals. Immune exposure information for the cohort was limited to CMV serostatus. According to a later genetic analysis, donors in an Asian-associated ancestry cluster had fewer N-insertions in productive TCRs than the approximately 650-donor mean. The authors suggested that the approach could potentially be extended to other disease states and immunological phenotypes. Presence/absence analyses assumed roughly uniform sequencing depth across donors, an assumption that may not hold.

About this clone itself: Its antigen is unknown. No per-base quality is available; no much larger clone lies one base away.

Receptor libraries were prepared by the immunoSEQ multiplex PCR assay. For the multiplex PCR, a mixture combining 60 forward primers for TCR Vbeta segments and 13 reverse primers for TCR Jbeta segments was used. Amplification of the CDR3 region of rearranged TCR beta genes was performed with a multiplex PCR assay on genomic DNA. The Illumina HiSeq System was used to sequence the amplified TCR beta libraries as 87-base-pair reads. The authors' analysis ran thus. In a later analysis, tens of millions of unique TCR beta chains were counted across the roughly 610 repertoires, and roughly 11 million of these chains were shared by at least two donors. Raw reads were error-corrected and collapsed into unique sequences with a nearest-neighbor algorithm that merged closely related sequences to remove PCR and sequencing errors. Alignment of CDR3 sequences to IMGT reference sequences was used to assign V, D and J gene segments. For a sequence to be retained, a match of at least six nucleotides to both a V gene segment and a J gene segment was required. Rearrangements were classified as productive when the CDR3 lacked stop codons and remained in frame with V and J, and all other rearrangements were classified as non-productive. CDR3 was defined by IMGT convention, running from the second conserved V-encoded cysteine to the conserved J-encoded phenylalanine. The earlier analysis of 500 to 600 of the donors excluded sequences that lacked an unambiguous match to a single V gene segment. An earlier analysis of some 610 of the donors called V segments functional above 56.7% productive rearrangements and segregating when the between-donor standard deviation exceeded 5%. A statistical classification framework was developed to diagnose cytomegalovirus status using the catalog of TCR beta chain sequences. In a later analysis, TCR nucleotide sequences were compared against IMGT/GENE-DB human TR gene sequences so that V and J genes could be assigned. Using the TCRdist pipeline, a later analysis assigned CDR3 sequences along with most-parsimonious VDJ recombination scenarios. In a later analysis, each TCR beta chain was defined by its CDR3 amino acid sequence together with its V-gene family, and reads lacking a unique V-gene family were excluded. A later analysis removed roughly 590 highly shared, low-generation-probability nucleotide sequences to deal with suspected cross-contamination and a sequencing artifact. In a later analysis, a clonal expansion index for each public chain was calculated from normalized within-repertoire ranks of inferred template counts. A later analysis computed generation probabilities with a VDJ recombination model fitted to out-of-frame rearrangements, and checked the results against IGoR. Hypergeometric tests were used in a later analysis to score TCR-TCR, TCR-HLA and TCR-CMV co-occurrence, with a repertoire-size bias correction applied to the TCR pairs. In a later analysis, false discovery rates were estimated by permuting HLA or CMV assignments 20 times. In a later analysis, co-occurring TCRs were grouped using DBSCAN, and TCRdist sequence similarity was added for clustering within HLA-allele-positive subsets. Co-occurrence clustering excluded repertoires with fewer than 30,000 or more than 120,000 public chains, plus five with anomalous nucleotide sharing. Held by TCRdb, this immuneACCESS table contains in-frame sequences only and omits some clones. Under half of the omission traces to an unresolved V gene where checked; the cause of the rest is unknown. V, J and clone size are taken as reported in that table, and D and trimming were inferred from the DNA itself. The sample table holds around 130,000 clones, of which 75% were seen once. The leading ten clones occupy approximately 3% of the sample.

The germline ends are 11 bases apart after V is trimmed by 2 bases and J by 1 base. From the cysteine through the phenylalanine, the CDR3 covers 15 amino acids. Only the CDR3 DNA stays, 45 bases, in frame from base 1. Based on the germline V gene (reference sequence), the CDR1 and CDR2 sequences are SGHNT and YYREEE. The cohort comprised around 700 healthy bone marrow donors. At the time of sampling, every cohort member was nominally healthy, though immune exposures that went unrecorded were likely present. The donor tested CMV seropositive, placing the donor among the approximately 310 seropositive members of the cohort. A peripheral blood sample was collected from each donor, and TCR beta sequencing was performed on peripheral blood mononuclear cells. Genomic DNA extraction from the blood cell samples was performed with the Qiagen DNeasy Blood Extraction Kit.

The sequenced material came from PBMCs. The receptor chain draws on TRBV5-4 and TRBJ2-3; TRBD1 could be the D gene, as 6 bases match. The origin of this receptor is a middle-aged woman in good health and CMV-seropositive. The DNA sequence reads TGTGCCAGCAGCTTTGAGGGGGTTCGCACAGATACGCAGTATTTT. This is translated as CASSFEGVRTDTQYF.